Shown below are 30 T cell receptor beta chains from a single sample sequenced in a study of neurological immune-mediated disorders. Each CDR3 protein gets one entry after TCRdb re-called the 5' RACE reads with MiXCR. The profile shows about 48,000 distinct CDR3 sequences, roughly 13% of them singletons. Documented time point: longitudinal time-point 3. Source material: PBMCs. The receptor set was obtained from a male donor with HTLV-1-associated myelopathy (HAM/TSP).

This clonotype was counted many times. The chain carries TRBV28 and TRBJ1-5; TRBD1 is a possible D gene (5 bases). Trimming shortened V by 6 bases and J by 4 bases, and 10 bases separated the two germline ends. CDR3 length: 13 amino acids. Germline CDR1 is MDHEN and CDR2 is SYDVKM. The CDR3 nucleotides are TGTGCCAGCAGACCTCCAGGGAATCAGCCCCAGCATTTT. This sequence encodes CASRPPGNQPQHF.

This clonotype was seen repeatedly, ten times or more. The V call is TRBV4-3, the J call TRBJ1-4; 8 nucleotides align to TRBD1. The CDR3 is made up of 15 amino acids. Trimming at V came to 2 bases and at J to 7 bases, leaving 6 bases not matched to a gene. CDR1 and CDR2 (germline): LGHNA, YSLEER. The DNA of the CDR3 is TGCGCCAGCAGCCAAACCGGGACAGGTACTGAAAAACTGTTTTTT. This sequence encodes CASSQTGTGTEKLFF.

This clonotype has ten or more counts. The J gene is TRBJ2-7, the V gene TRBV29-1, with 7 bases that match TRBD1. Germline lookup yields CDR1 SQVTM and CDR2 ANQGSEA. The J segment lost 3 bases and the V segment lost 6 bases, leaving 5 bases of the junction unmatched. This CDR3 comprises 12 residues. The DNA for the CDR3 is TGCAGCGTGCTACAGGGGAACTACGAGCAGTACTTC. Encoded protein: CSVLQGNYEQYF.

This clonotype was picked up many times. V is TRBV7-9 and J is TRBJ1-6; 7 bases match TRBD1. The CDR3 is made up of 15 amino acids. Germline V CDR1 and CDR2: SEHNR, FQNEAQ (reference sequence). J lost 8 bases, V lost 1 base, and 5 bases had no gene match. The CDR3 DNA reads as TGTGCCAGCAGCTTAGGGGAGGGGGCACATTCACCCCTCCACTTT. As protein: CASSLGEGAHSPLHF.

This clonotype showed up many times. The chain combines TRBV7-2 with TRBJ1-3; D is unclear. Germline V CDR1 and CDR2: SGHTA, FQGNSA. This CDR3 has 15 amino acids. The V end was cut by 4 bases, the J end by 0 bases, with 10 bases between. The CDR3 loop reads CASSSGRSSGNTIYF. The CDR3 DNA follows: TGTGCCAGCAGCTCGGGTCGAAGCTCTGGAAACACCATATATTTT.

This clonotype was seen at least ten times. This chain joins TRBV27 and TRBJ1-1; no clear D. V was trimmed by 2 bases and J by 4 bases, leaving 14 bases between them. Germline V gene sequence: CDR1 MNHEY, CDR2 SMNVEV (reference sequence). CDR3 length: 15 amino acids. The CDR3 DNA sequence: TGTGCCAGCAGTTTAGGGGAATGGACCCTCACTGAAGCTTTCTTT. Protein product: CASSLGEWTLTEAFF.

This clonotype was recorded many times. This chain links TRBV7-2 with TRBJ2-1; TRBD1 matches at 9 bases. The V segment lost 2 bases and the J segment 7 bases; nucleotides outside the gene matches: 3. Germline-derived CDR1 and CDR2 are SGHTA and FQGNSA. CDR3 size: 14 residues. The chain's CDR3 is CASSLHGTGNEQFF. As DNA, the CDR3 is TGTGCCAGCAGCTTACACGGGACAGGGAATGAGCAGTTCTTC.

The rearrangement links TRBV6-1 to TRBJ1-1; possible D gene TRBD1, 5 bases. CDR1 MNHNS and CDR2 SASEGT come from the germline V gene. CDR3 length: 14 residues. The V gene lost 6 bases and the J gene lost 1 base, with 12 bases spanning the gap. CDR3 nucleotide sequence: TGTGCCAGCAGGGCCGGGACCCCGAACACTGAAGCTTTCTTT. Translating gives CASRAGTPNTEAFF.

This clonotype was seen ten or more times. The chain employs TRBV10-3 and TRBJ1-2; 12 bases align to TRBD1. Germline V gene data show CDR1 as ENHRY and CDR2 as SYGVKD. The CDR3 has 17 residues. The J segment lost 8 bases and the V segment lost 8 bases, leaving 18 bases of the junction unmatched. For the CDR3, the DNA is TGTGCCATCCTCGACCGGGGGACAGGGGGCAGTTCTTACGGCTACACCTTC. Translating gives CAILDRGTGGSSYGYTF.

In its sample, this clonotype was seen many times. The V and J genes are TRBV20-1 and TRBJ1-6, with a tentative D call TRBD1 (5 bases). In germline, CDR1 is DFQATT, CDR2 SNEGSKA (reference sequence). V dropped 2 bases and J dropped 7 bases, with 9 bases sitting between them. CDR3 length: 13 residues. This CDR3 is CSARFGGNSPLHF. CDR3 DNA sequence: TGCAGTGCTAGATTTGGGGGGAATTCACCCCTCCACTTT.

This clonotype was seen many times. The chain links TRBV20-1 to TRBJ1-2; 8 positions agree with TRBD1. Germline V gene lookup returns CDR1 DFQATT and CDR2 SNEGSKA (reference sequence). V shed 5 bases and J 3 bases; nucleotides not matched to a gene: 8. The CDR3 loop spans 14 amino acids. CDR3 loop: CSAARPTGDYGYTF. CDR3 nucleotide sequence: TGCAGTGCTGCCCGCCCGACAGGGGACTATGGCTACACCTTC.

This clonotype was recorded at least ten times. This sequence joins TRBV10-3 and TRBJ1-2; D gene ambiguous. This CDR3 has 12 amino acids. Germline assignment: CDR1 ENHRY and CDR2 SYGVKD. Trimming shortened V by 8 bases and J by 4 bases, and 11 bases separated the two germline ends. The DNA for the CDR3 is TGTGCCATCGCTGGAGGTTCCTATGGCTACACCTTC. It is translated as CAIAGGSYGYTF.

This clonotype was counted many times. This sequence joins TRBV27 and TRBJ2-2, with D unclear. Germline V CDR1 and CDR2: MNHEY, SMNVEV (reference sequence). V gave up 3 bases and J gave up 5 bases, with 13 bases separating them. The CDR3 length is 15 residues. CDR3 DNA: TGTGCCAGCAGTTTGTGGAACTTGGGGACCGGGGAGCTGTTTTTT. Translation gives CASSLWNLGTGELFF.

This clonotype was seen repeatedly, ten times or more. This rearrangement joins TRBV5-1 to TRBJ2-1; 9 bases match TRBD1. Germline CDR1 SGHRS, CDR2 YFSETQ. The CDR3 runs to 14 residues. The V segment lost 4 bases and the J segment 9 bases; nucleotides outside the gene matches: 8. CDR3 region: CASSTGQGPIEQFF. The CDR3 DNA follows: TGCGCCAGCAGCACTGGACAGGGGCCCATTGAGCAGTTCTTC.

This clonotype was recorded many times. The V gene is TRBV5-1, the J gene TRBJ1-6, with D maybe TRBD1 (5 bases). The CDR3 spans 14 residues. With 0 bases removed from V and 7 bases from J, the gap between germline ends came to 8 bases. CDR1 is SGHRS, CDR2 YFSETQ, per germline. CDR3 DNA sequence: TGCGCCAGCAGCTTGGGCAGGGCAAATTCACCCCTCCACTTT. Amino acid sequence: CASSLGRANSPLHF.

Ten or more counts support this clonotype. The chain uses TRBV7-2 and TRBJ1-1; D remains unclear. V lost 0 bases and J lost 0, with 8 bases in between. The CDR3 length is 15 residues. CDR1 SGHTA and CDR2 FQGNSA come from the germline V gene. The CDR3 region has the DNA TGTGCCAGCAGCTTAGCGGCCAACATGAACACTGAAGCTTTCTTT. It specifies CASSLAANMNTEAFF.

This clonotype was counted at least ten times. This chain joins TRBV10-3 and TRBJ2-7; the match to TRBD2 covers 10 bases. This CDR3 has 16 residues. Germline V gene sequence: CDR1 ENHRY, CDR2 SYGVKD. V lost 4 bases, J lost 3 bases, and 9 bases stayed unmatched. This CDR3 is CAISAVSGGAFYEQYF. CDR3 nucleotide sequence: TGTGCCATCAGTGCCGTCAGCGGGGGGGCCTTCTACGAGCAGTACTTC.

This clonotype was observed at least ten times. The chain joins TRBV10-3 to TRBJ1-6, with D possibly TRBD1 on 5 matching bases. V was trimmed by 7 bases and J by 6 bases, leaving 13 bases between them. There are 14 residues in the CDR3. CDR1 and CDR2 from the germline V gene are ENHRY and SYGVKD. The CDR3 here is CAITGGGLNSPLHF. The CDR3, as DNA: TGTGCCATCACCGGGGGAGGACTTAATTCACCCCTCCACTTT.

In this sample, this clonotype turned up many times. The CDR3 coding sequence is TGTGCCATCAGTGTGGCTAGCGGGGGCTCCCCGAACACCGGGGAGCTGTTTTTT. Its protein product is CAISVASGGSPNTGELFF. V is TRBV10-3 and J is TRBJ2-2; the match to TRBD2 covers 10 bases. Trimming cost V 4 bases and J 0 bases; bases outside gene matches: 8. The germline V gene has CDR1 ENHRY and CDR2 SYGVKD. This CDR3 contains 18 residues.

This clonotype showed up many times. This chain joins TRBV19 and TRBJ1-5; weak D call: TRBD1 (5 bases). V was cut by 11 bases and J by 6 bases, with 17 bases left in between. The germline CDR1 and CDR2 sequences are LNHDA and SQIVND (reference sequence). This CDR3 contains 13 residues. Here the CDR3 DNA reads TGTGCCTCCGAGGACACCTCGGGTCAGCCCCAGCATTTT. The encoded protein is CASEDTSGQPQHF.

This clonotype was counted once. The rearrangement uses TRBV6-2 or TRBV6-3 and TRBJ1-5; D is unclear. The CDR3 runs 12 residues. Between the trimmed V and J ends, which lost 0 bases and 14 bases, there was a span of 11 bases. The germline V gene has CDR1 MNHEY and CDR2 SVGEGT. The CDR3 DNA follows: TGTGCCAGCAGTTACTCGCCGTGGGAGGAGCATTTT. It translates to CASSYSPWEEHF.

This clonotype has ten or more counts. The chain carries TRBV5-1 and TRBJ1-1; D is undetermined. Germline CDR1 and CDR2: SGHRS and YFSETQ. This CDR3 region has 13 residues. V was cut by 4 bases and J by 4 bases, with 11 bases left in between. The CDR3, as DNA: TGCGCCAGCAGCCGAGACATGCCCACTGAAGCTTTCTTT. Protein product: CASSRDMPTEAFF.

This clonotype has ten or more counts. The J gene is TRBJ2-3, the V gene TRBV7-2, with D perhaps TRBD1 (7 bases). Germline CDR1 is SGHTA and CDR2 is FQGNSA. The CDR3 extends over 15 amino acids. V lost 5 bases to trimming and J lost 6 bases, with 18 bases between them. The CDR3 bases are TGTGCCAGCAGCCCGGAGGGACAGCTAAGGGATACGCAGTATTTT. This sequence encodes CASSPEGQLRDTQYF.

This clonotype appeared many times. V is TRBV10-3 and J is TRBJ2-4; 9 bases align to TRBD1. CDR1 is ENHRY and CDR2 is SYGVKD in the germline V gene. There are 14 residues in the CDR3. V shed 4 bases, J shed 6 bases, and the junction held 4 bases outside the gene matches. As DNA, the CDR3 is TGTGCCATCAGTGGGGACAGGGAGGGAAACATTCAGTACTTC. Its protein product is CAISGDREGNIQYF.

This clonotype showed up many times. The chain recombines TRBV4-1 with TRBJ1-5; no clear D. CDR3 length: 15 amino acids. The V end lost 4 bases, the J end lost 5 bases, and 15 bases lay between the germline ends. The germline CDR1 and CDR2 sequences are MGHRA and YSYEKL. This CDR3 reads CASSPTPGSDQPQHF. Here the CDR3 DNA reads TGCGCCAGCAGCCCTACACCGGGTTCGGATCAGCCCCAGCATTTT.

This rearrangement joins TRBV20-1 to TRBJ2-1; TRBD2 matches 10 bases. This CDR3 comprises 15 residues. J was trimmed by 9 bases and V by 0 bases; bases with no gene match: 8. Germline CDR1 and CDR2: DFQATT and SNEGSKA (reference sequence). The chain's CDR3 is CSARDGAGGPGEQFF. CDR3 nucleotide sequence: TGCAGTGCTAGAGACGGAGCGGGGGGGCCGGGTGAGCAGTTCTTC.

This clonotype was recorded a few times. The V call is TRBV5-1, the J call TRBJ2-1; D ambiguous. Deletions cut 0 bases from V and 5 bases from J, with 9 bases between. In germline, CDR1 is SGHRS, CDR2 YFSETQ. The CDR3 is 14 amino acids. The CDR3 reads CASSLAGLNNEQFF. CDR3 nucleotides: TGCGCCAGCAGCTTGGCTGGCCTGAACAATGAGCAGTTCTTC.

The sample holds many counts of this clonotype. This chain joins TRBV28 and TRBJ2-7; 7 positions agree with TRBD1. The trim removed 10 bases at V and 5 bases at J, leaving 11 bases unmatched. CDR1 and CDR2 from the germline V gene are MDHEN and SYDVKM. The CDR3 is 13 residues long. The CDR3 is CATTDREPHEQYF. As DNA, the CDR3 is TGTGCCACCACCGACAGGGAACCCCACGAGCAGTACTTC.

This clonotype was recorded at least ten times. The chain recombines TRBV5-1 with TRBJ1-3; TRBD1 is a possible D gene (5 bases). V was shortened by 6 bases and J by 2 bases, with 15 bases between the two germline ends. Germline V gives CDR1 SGHRS, CDR2 YFSETQ. The CDR3 is made up of 15 amino acids. The DNA for the CDR3 is TGCGCCAGCAACCCGGGGGAGTTCGCTGGAAACACCATATATTTT. Residues: CASNPGEFAGNTIYF.

The sample holds many counts of this clonotype. The chain uses TRBV7-2 and TRBJ1-1; D unclear. Germline V CDR1 and CDR2: SGHTA, FQGNSA. CDR3 length equals 12 residues. V lost 4 bases and J lost 5, with 8 bases in between. The CDR3 loop reads CASSSDRTEAFF. The CDR3 bases are TGTGCCAGCAGCTCAGACCGGACTGAAGCTTTCTTT.